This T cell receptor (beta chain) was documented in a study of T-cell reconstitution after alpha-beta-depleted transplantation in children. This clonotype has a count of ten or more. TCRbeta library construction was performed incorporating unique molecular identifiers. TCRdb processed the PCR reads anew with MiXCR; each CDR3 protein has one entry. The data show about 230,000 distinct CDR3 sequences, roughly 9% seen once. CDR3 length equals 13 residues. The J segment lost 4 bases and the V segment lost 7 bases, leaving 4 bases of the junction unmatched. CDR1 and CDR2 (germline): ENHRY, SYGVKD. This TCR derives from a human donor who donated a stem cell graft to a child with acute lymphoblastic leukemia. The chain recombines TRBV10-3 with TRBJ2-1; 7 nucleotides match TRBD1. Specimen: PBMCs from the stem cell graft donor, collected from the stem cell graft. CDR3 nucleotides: TGTGCCATCATGGGGGACAGTTACAATGAGCAGTTCTTC. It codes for CAIMGDSYNEQFF.